This T cell receptor beta chain originates from a study of immune cell composition in non-small cell lung cancer. Whole-study findings and limits: Dominant in vivo tumour-associated clones were not shown to share tumour-reactive sequences.

Libraries were prepared by immunoSEQ multiplex PCR; TCRdb keeps only in-frame clonotypes and omits some of them. The sample has about 5,200 clones, over 65% seen once. Germline CDR1 is SGDLS and CDR2 is YYNGEE. The CDR3 extends over 14 amino acids. V was trimmed by 4 bases and J by 6 bases, leaving 16 bases between them. This clone occurred a few times. Its matching antigen is unknown. The chain recombines TRBV9 with TRBJ1-2, with a possible D match to TRBD1 (5 bases). The sequence was obtained from a human donor with non-small cell lung cancer. Sequencing used lung tumor tissue. CDR3 sequence (DNA): TGTGCCAGCAGCCCAGCCGGGACTACTGATGGCTACACCTTC. This sequence encodes CASSPAGTTDGYTF.